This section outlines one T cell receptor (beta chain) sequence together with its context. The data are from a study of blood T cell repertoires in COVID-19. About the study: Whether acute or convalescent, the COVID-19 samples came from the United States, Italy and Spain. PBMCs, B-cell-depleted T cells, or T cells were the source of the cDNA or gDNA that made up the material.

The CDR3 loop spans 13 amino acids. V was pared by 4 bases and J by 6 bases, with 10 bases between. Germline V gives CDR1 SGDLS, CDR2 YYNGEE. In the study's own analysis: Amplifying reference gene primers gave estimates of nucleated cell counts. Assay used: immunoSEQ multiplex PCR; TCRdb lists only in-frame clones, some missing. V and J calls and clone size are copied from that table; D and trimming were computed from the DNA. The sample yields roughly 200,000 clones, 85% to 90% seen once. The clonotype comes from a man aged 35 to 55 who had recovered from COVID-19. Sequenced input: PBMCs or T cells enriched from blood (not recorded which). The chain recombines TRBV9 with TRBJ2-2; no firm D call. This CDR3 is CASSPVFSGELFF. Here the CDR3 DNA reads TGTGCCAGCAGCCCCGTCTTCTCCGGGGAGCTGTTTTTT.